The rows below give T cell receptor beta chains drawn from one sample of a study of blood T cells in healthy people across ages. TCRdb called the 5' RACE reads again in MiXCR, with one record for every CDR3 protein. Of around 1,900,000 distinct CDR3 sequences listed, about two fifths are singletons. The sequenced material came from blood. The receptors were sampled from a human donor in good health. Each CDR3 is given with its conserved first and last residue. Fields, in order: J gene, clone size, V gene, D gene, CDR3 DNA, CDR3 protein. The D gene is left open where the match is weak. Not every row has a clone size; where given, it reads once, few, many or a size class.

>TRBJ2-1|.|TRBV20-1|TRBD2
TGCAGTGCTAGATACGCGGCTAGCGGCTACTCCCACAATGAGCAGTTCTTC
CSARYAASGYSHNEQFF
>TRBJ1-1|few|TRBV5-1|.
TGCGCCAGCAGCTTCGGACCGTCGAACACTGAAGCTTTCTTT
CASSFGPSNTEAFF
>TRBJ1-5|.|TRBV6-2/TRBV6-3|.
TGTGCCAGCAGTTCAAGGGGGATCCATCAGCCCCAGCATTTT
CASSSRGIHQPQHF
>TRBJ1-5|.|TRBV29-1|.
TGCAGCGTTGAAGATATCCCCGGCGAGCCCCAGCATTTT
CSVEDIPGEPQHF
>TRBJ2-7|many|TRBV5-1|TRBD1
TGCGCCAGCAGTCGACAGGGACCCTACGAGCAGTACTTC
CASSRQGPYEQYF
>TRBJ2-1|.|TRBV12-3/TRBV12-4|.
TGTGCCAGCAGCTGGGAGGGGGTGTTGGGGGAGCAGTTCTTC
CASSWEGVLGEQFF
>TRBJ2-7|.|TRBV5-1|TRBD1
TGCGCCAGCAGCTTAGATGGACAGGGGGCTGGAAACGAGCGGTACTTC
CASSLDGQGAGNERYF
>TRBJ1-2|.|TRBV29-1|TRBD1
TGCAGCGTCCCCACAGGGGATGCTCACTATGGCTACACCTTC
CSVPTGDAHYGYTF
>TRBJ2-5|.|TRBV24-1|.
TGTGCCACCAGTGACTCCTATGAAGAGACCCAGTACTTC
CATSDSYEETQYF
>TRBJ1-1|.|TRBV28|TRBD1
TGTGCCAGCAGGCCCTGGGGACAGGGGAACACTGAAGCTTTCTTT
CASRPWGQGNTEAFF
>TRBJ1-2|.|TRBV20-1|.
TGCAGTGCTAGAGATAGGAGGGTGGGGGACTATGGCTACACCTTC
CSARDRRVGDYGYTF
>TRBJ2-7|.|TRBV4-1|.
TGCGCCAGCAGCCAAGACGTCCGACGGGAGCAGTACTTC
CASSQDVRREQYF
>TRBJ2-1|.|TRBV7-3|.
TGTGCCAGCAGCTTAAACCCCCGAGGGGACGAGCAGTTCTTC
CASSLNPRGDEQFF
>TRBJ2-7|.|TRBV7-6|.
TGTGCCAGCAGCTCCCGGGACGCCTACGAACAGTACTTC
CASSSRDAYEQYF
>TRBJ1-1|few|TRBV6-5|.
TGTGCCAGCATTGGGCAGGGAGGAGCTTTCTTT
CASIGQGGAFF
>TRBJ2-3|once|TRBV9|.
TGTGCCAGCAGCGCAGGGACCAACCCCAGCACAGATACGCAGTATTTT
CASSAGTNPSTDTQYF
>TRBJ1-1|few|TRBV5-1|.
TGCGCCAGCAGCTTGGAGTGGACAGTAAGTGAAGCTTTCTTT
CASSLEWTVSEAFF
>TRBJ1-2|.|TRBV5-1|.
TGCGCCAGCACGTGGGACACTCCCTATGGCTACACCTTC
CASTWDTPYGYTF
>TRBJ2-1|few|TRBV5-1|.
TGCGCCAGCAGCTTGGTGCCTGGCATTCTCAATGAGCAGTTCTTC
CASSLVPGILNEQFF
>TRBJ2-5|.|TRBV5-6|.
TGTGCCAGCAGCTCGGACAGAGACGAGACCCAGTACTTC
CASSSDRDETQYF
>TRBJ1-2|few|TRBV27|.
TGTGCCAGCAGTTACCCTAATGGTGGCTACACCTTC
CASSYPNGGYTF
>TRBJ2-7|.|TRBV5-1|TRBD1
TGCGCCAGCAGATTGGACAGGGAACTCTACGAGCAGTACTTC
CASRLDRELYEQYF
>TRBJ2-7|few|TRBV20-1|.
TGCAGTGCCATCCCCACCCACTCCTACGAGCAGTACTTC
CSAIPTHSYEQYF
>TRBJ1-2|.|TRBV11-2|.
TGTGCCAGCAGCCTAATGCAGGCGTCCTATGGCTACACCTTC
CASSLMQASYGYTF
>TRBJ1-2|few|TRBV5-1|.
TGCGCCGGCAGCTTGGGTGTCTGGACAACCTATGGCTACACCTTC
CAGSLGVWTTYGYTF
>TRBJ1-5|few|TRBV28|.
TGTGCCAGCAGTTTGATGGGATCTCATCGGCCCCAGCATTTT
CASSLMGSHRPQHF
>TRBJ2-1|.|TRBV19|.
TGTGCCAGTAGTATTCTACAGGTCGCCTACAATGAGCAGTTCTTC
CASSILQVAYNEQFF
>TRBJ2-3|many|TRBV28|.
TGTGCCAGCAGCCCGGGACCGATCACAGATACGCAGTATTTT
CASSPGPITDTQYF
>TRBJ1-1|few|TRBV5-1|.
TGCGCCAGCAGCTTGGTACAGGGAAGTACGAACACTGAAGCTTTCTTT
CASSLVQGSTNTEAFF
>TRBJ1-5|few|TRBV6-1|.
TGTGCCAGCAGTGAATCAGTTTCCCGCCAGCATTTT
CASSESVSRQHF
>TRBJ2-7|few|TRBV20-1|TRBD1
TGCAGTGCTAGAGGGGGGAGACAGGGTGCCTACGAGCAGTACTTC
CSARGGRQGAYEQYF
>TRBJ2-1|.|TRBV5-5|.
TGTGCCAGCTTTGTTGAGACATACAATGAGCGGTTCTTC
CASFVETYNERFF
>TRBJ2-3|few|TRBV7-7|.
TGTGCTAGCAGCTTAGGACCCGGGGAAGGCACAGATACGCAGTATTTT
CASSLGPGEGTDTQYF
>TRBJ2-7|.|TRBV5-1|TRBD1
TGCGCCAGCAGCTTGGCCGCACAGGGGGGCTACGAGCAGTACTTC
CASSLAAQGGYEQYF
>TRBJ2-5|.|TRBV4-1|TRBD2
TGCGCCAGCAGCCCCTACTGGGCTAGCGGGGGGGCTGGGGAGACCCAGTACTTC
CASSPYWASGGAGETQYF
>TRBJ2-7|.|TRBV7-2|TRBD1
TGTGCCAGCAGCCTAATTACAGGGGGCTCCTACGAGCAGTACTTC
CASSLITGGSYEQYF
>TRBJ1-2|.|TRBV7-2|.
TGTGCCAGCAGCTCTCCCCGGGCCCTATATGGCTACACCTTC
CASSSPRALYGYTF
>TRBJ2-2|once|TRBV4-3|.
TGCGCCAGCAGCCAAGTATTGTTCGCGAACACCGGGGAGCTGTTTTTT
CASSQVLFANTGELFF
>TRBJ2-7|few|TRBV4-2|TRBD2
TGTGCCAGCAGCCCGGGACTAGCTAGTCTCGGGCACGAGCAGTACTTC
CASSPGLASLGHEQYF
>TRBJ2-3|few|TRBV5-1|.
TGCGCCAGCAGCCCACAAGTGGGGACAGATACGCAGTATTTT
CASSPQVGTDTQYF
>TRBJ1-4|.|TRBV27|TRBD1
TGTGCCAGCAGCCCATCTGGGGGACAGATTAATGAAAAACTGTTTTTT
CASSPSGGQINEKLFF
>TRBJ2-1|.|TRBV6-2/TRBV6-3|.
.
CASSYAGGSNQPQHFGDGTEQFF
>TRBJ2-5|.|TRBV5-1|.
TGCGCCAGCAGCTTGGAACGTCAAACCCAAGAGACCCAGTACTTC
CASSLERQTQETQYF
>TRBJ2-1|.|TRBV29-1|.
TGCAGCGTTGCTTCCGGCCAAGAGACCCAGTTCTTC
CSVASGQETQFF
>TRBJ2-1|few|TRBV21-1|.
TGTGGTAGGGGGGCGACCGACGATGAGCAGTTCTTC
CGRGATDDEQFF
>TRBJ2-6|few|TRBV29-1|.
TGCAGGCTCTATCCAGGTCAAACCGTCCCTGGGGCCAACGTCCTGACTTTC
CRLYPGQTVPGANVLTF
>TRBJ1-3|.|TRBV7-9|.
TGTGCCAGCAGCTTAAATTGGAACAGGAGGTCAAACACCATATATTTT
CASSLNWNRRSNTIYF
>TRBJ2-3|many|TRBV7-2|TRBD1
TGTGCCAGCAGTTACCAGGGGGCAGATACGCAGTATTTT
CASSYQGADTQYF
>TRBJ1-5|few|TRBV20-1|.
TGCAGTGCTAGAGACCGGTTGCAGCCCCAGCATTTT
CSARDRLQPQHF
>TRBJ2-1|.|TRBV7-8|TRBD1
TGTGCCAGCAGCTCCAGGGGACAGTTAAATGAGCAGTTCTTC
CASSSRGQLNEQFF
>TRBJ1-4|.|TRBV9|.
TGTGCCAGCAGCGCGTCAGGGATGGGTGAAAAACTGTTTTTT
CASSASGMGEKLFF
>TRBJ2-3|few|TRBV20-1|TRBD1
TGCAGTGCTCGGACAGGGACTAGCACAGATACGCAGTATTTT
CSARTGTSTDTQYF
>TRBJ1-2|few|TRBV29-1|.
TGCAGCGTTGAAGAGGGTGGGAATGGCTACACCTTC
CSVEEGGNGYTF
>TRBJ1-1|.|TRBV4-3|.
TGCGCCAGCAGCTTCGTTTTGGGGGGCAGAAACACTGAAGCTTTCTTT
CASSFVLGGRNTEAFF
>TRBJ1-2|few|TRBV13|TRBD1
TGTGCCAGCAGCTTAGAGACAGGGGGCAGCTATGGCTACACCTTC
CASSLETGGSYGYTF
>TRBJ1-6|.|TRBV2|.
TGTGCCAGCCGGGGGACACCCCTCCACTTT
CASRGTPLHF
>TRBJ2-5|few|TRBV6-2/TRBV6-3|TRBD1
TGTGCCAGCAGTTACCATCTACAGGGGGAGACCCAGTACTTC
CASSYHLQGETQYF